The 21 T cell receptor beta chains listed next were all sequenced from one sample in a study of control samples from healthy donors and cancer patients. Assay used: immunoSEQ multiplex PCR; TCRdb lists only in-frame clones, some missing. The table has roughly 90,000 clones, approximately 78% seen once. The sequenced sample consisted of blood. These receptors were taken from a woman in her fifties or sixties in good health.

The rearrangement links TRBV29-1 to TRBJ1-1; D not certain. CDR3 size: 10 residues. Germline values: CDR1 SQVTM, CDR2 ANQGSEA. V was pared by 4 bases and J by 7 bases, with 7 bases between. The CDR3 here is CSVADYEAFF. The CDR3 DNA sequence: TGCAGCGTTGCAGACTATGAAGCTTTCTTT.

The gene calls are TRBV6-6 and TRBJ1-1; weak D call: TRBD1 (6 bases). Trimming cost V 5 bases and J 4 bases, with 17 bases left between them. CDR3 length equals 15 residues. In germline, CDR1 is MNHNY, CDR2 SVGAGI (reference sequence). The CDR3 spells CASSTLRGAATEAFF. CDR3 DNA: TGTGCCAGCAGTACGCTTCGGGGGGCGGCCACTGAAGCTTTCTTT.

V is TRBV28 and J is TRBJ1-3; D is unclear. Germline-derived CDR1 and CDR2 are MDHEN and SYDVKM. Trimming shortened V by 6 bases and J by 0 bases, and 6 bases separated the two germline ends. The CDR3 loop spans 13 amino acids. In nucleotides, the CDR3 is TGTGCCAGCAGACTGCACTCTGGAAACACCATATATTTT. Protein: CASRLHSGNTIYF.

This chain uses TRBV19 with TRBJ2-2; D gene ambiguous. Germline values: CDR1 LNHDA, CDR2 SQIVND (reference sequence). CDR3 size: 14 residues. V was clipped by 5 bases and J by 1 base, with 8 bases between them. CDR3: CASSSPGNTGELFF. The CDR3 DNA follows: TGTGCCAGTAGTTCGCCGGGGAACACCGGGGAGCTGTTTTTT. Variable domain in full (rest from reference TRBV19 and TRBJ2-2): DGGITQSPKYLFRKEGQNVTLSCEQNLNHDAMYWYRQDPGQGLRLIYYSQIVNDFQKGDIAEGYSVSREKKESFPLTVTSAQKNPTAFYLCASSSPGNTGELFFGEGSRLTVL.

This clone was detected a few times. The CDR3 coding sequence is TGCGCCAGCAGCCAACTAGCGGGTGATGTTTATGGGCAGTTCTTC. Protein sequence: CASSQLAGDVYGQFF. V and J are TRBV5-1 and TRBJ2-1; 9 bases line up with TRBD2. Germline V gene lookup returns CDR1 SGHRS and CDR2 YFSETQ. After removal of 4 bases from V and 12 bases from J, the junction contained 14 bases not matched to a gene. CDR3 length: 15 residues.

This clone appeared a few times. Other DNA sequences in the sample encode the same CDR3. The chain carries TRBV6-6 and TRBJ1-2, with a possible D match to TRBD1 (5 bases). The CDR3 runs 13 residues. Germline lookup yields CDR1 MNHNY and CDR2 SVGAGI (reference sequence). Trimming cost V 6 bases and J 4 bases, with 12 bases left between them. The CDR3 region has the DNA TGTGCCAGCAGCCCCGGCAGGGCCTATGGCTACACCTTC. Translating it yields CASSPGRAYGYTF.

The chain uses TRBV4-1 and TRBJ1-2; tentatively, D is TRBD1 (5 bases). The CDR3 extends over 15 amino acids. Trimming pared 3 bases from V and 4 bases from J, leaving 15 bases between. The germline CDR1 and CDR2 sequences are MGHRA and YSYEKL. CDR3 sequence (DNA): TGCGCCAGCAGCCAGACAACAGGAGACCTCTATGGCTACACCTTC. Protein: CASSQTTGDLYGYTF.

The chain couples TRBV29-1 to TRBJ2-2, with D hard to call. Germline lookup yields CDR1 SQVTM and CDR2 ANQGSEA. Deletions cut 4 bases from V and 5 bases from J, with 5 bases between. The CDR3 spans 11 residues. In DNA form, the CDR3 reads TGCAGCGTTGTCCAAACCGGGGAGCTGTTTTTT. This codes for CSVVQTGELFF.

The chain is built from TRBV19 and TRBJ2-7; a weak D match, TRBD1 (6 bases). This CDR3 is 14 amino acids long. In germline, CDR1 is LNHDA, CDR2 SQIVND (reference sequence). The V gene lost 4 bases and the J gene lost 3 bases, with 13 bases spanning the gap. Written as DNA, the CDR3 is TGTGCCAGTAGTAATCAGGGACACCACTACGAGCAGTACTTC. Encoded protein: CASSNQGHHYEQYF.

This sequence joins TRBV4-1 and TRBJ1-5; 7 bases are shared with TRBD1. The V segment lost 1 base and the J segment 4 bases; nucleotides outside the gene matches: 7. Per germline, CDR1 MGHRA and CDR2 YSYEKL. The CDR3 has 16 residues. This CDR3 is CASSQGQGRPNQPQHF. CDR3 coding DNA: TGCGCCAGCAGCCAAGGACAGGGCCGTCCTAATCAGCCCCAGCATTTT.

The CDR3 region is CASSFGGGAEDTQYF. The CDR3 DNA reads as TGTGCCAGCAGCTTTGGCGGGGGGGCGGAAGATACGCAGTATTTT. V and J are TRBV5-4 and TRBJ2-3; 9 bases line up with TRBD2. The CDR3 totals 15 residues. Trimming removed 2 bases from V and 5 bases from J; junction bases left unmatched: 6. CDR1 SGHNT and CDR2 YYREEE come from the germline V gene (reference sequence). Based on the CDR3 plus reference TRBV5-4 and TRBJ2-3, the full variable domain is ETGVTQSPTHLIKTRGQQVTLRCSSQSGHNTVSWYQQALGQGPQFIFQYYREEENGRGNFPPRFSGLQFPNYSSELNVNALELDDSALYLCASSFGGGAEDTQYFGPGTRLTVL.

The V gene is TRBV5-6, the J gene TRBJ1-1; TRBD1 agrees at 7 bases. CDR1 is SGHDT, CDR2 YYEEEE, per germline. Germline trimming cut 2 bases from V and 0 bases from J; bases unmatched to any gene: 4. This CDR3 is built from 15 residues. The CDR3 protein is CASSFSDRVNTEAFF. For the CDR3, the DNA is TGTGCCAGCAGCTTTTCAGACAGGGTGAACACTGAAGCTTTCTTT.

This clone was recorded once. The rearrangement joins TRBV14 to TRBJ1-6; D gene unclear. CDR1 is SGHDN and CDR2 is FVKESK in the germline V gene. Trimming took 0 bases from V and 6 from J, leaving 6 bases between them. The CDR3 sequence is 14 residues long. The CDR3 nucleotides read TGTGCCAGCAGCCAAGAACGAAGTAATTCACCCCTCCACTTT. Its protein is CASSQERSNSPLHF.

The chain combines TRBV5-1 with TRBJ2-7, with D perhaps TRBD1 or TRBD2 (6 bases each). The V gene's germline CDR1 is SGHRS and CDR2 YFSETQ. CDR3 size: 21 residues. V lost 1 base and J 4 bases, leaving 33 bases between the germline ends. The CDR3 protein is CASSLNIVPPTGGSPPYEQYF. The CDR3 coding sequence is TGCGCCAGCAGCTTGAATATCGTTCCCCCTACCGGGGGCTCCCCCCCTTACGAGCAGTACTTC. The whole variable domain, remainder taken from reference TRBV5-1 and TRBJ2-7, is KAGVTQTPRYLIKTRGQQVTLSCSPISGHRSVSWYQQTPGQGLQFLFEYFSETQRNKGNFPGRFSGRQFSNSRSEMNVSTLELGDSALYLCASSLNIVPPTGGSPPYEQYFGPGTRLTVT.

V usage is TRBV18 and J usage is TRBJ1-4, with D uncertain. The V and J ends lost 2 bases and 3 bases respectively, with 7 bases between them. The germline V gene has CDR1 KGHSH and CDR2 LQKENI. The CDR3 has 14 amino acids. The CDR3 sequence: CASSPDLSNEKLFF. The CDR3 bases are TGTGCCAGCTCACCAGATTTATCTAATGAAAAACTGTTTTTT.

This clone was detected only a few times. At the DNA level, this CDR3 is encoded by other sequences in the same sample as well. The genes are TRBV2 and TRBJ1-5, with a tentative D call TRBD1 (5 bases). This CDR3 has 15 amino acids. Germline V CDR1 and CDR2: SNHLY, FYNNEI. V was cut by 4 bases and J by 0 bases, with 10 bases left in between. CDR3 protein: CASSGGSYSNQPQHF. The DNA for the CDR3 is TGTGCCAGCAGTGGGGGGTCTTATAGCAATCAGCCCCAGCATTTT.

The rearrangement joins TRBV11-2 to TRBJ1-6, with unresolved D. The length of the CDR3 is 12 residues. The V gene lost 5 bases and the J gene lost 7 bases, with 6 bases spanning the gap. Germline V gene lookup returns CDR1 SGHAT and CDR2 FQNNGV. The CDR3 nucleotides are TGTGCCAGCAGCCCTGTCAATTCACCCCTCCACTTT. Translation: CASSPVNSPLHF.

This rearrangement joins TRBV5-1 to TRBJ2-5; 13 nucleotides align to TRBD2. There are 15 residues in the CDR3. Germline V gives CDR1 SGHRS, CDR2 YFSETQ. Trimming took 4 bases from V and 4 from J; bases not matched to a gene: 4. The CDR3 loop is CASSPGLAGLETQYF. CDR3 nucleotides: TGCGCCAGCAGCCCGGGACTAGCGGGGTTAGAGACCCAGTACTTC.

The chain is built from TRBV5-1 and TRBJ2-5, with 11 nucleotides matching TRBD2. This CDR3 is built from 17 residues. Unmatched junction bases numbered 9, after V lost 1 base and J lost 4 bases. The V gene's germline CDR1 is SGHRS and CDR2 YFSETQ. Here the CDR3 reads CASSLSGTSGGLETQYF. The CDR3 coding sequence is TGCGCCAGCAGCTTGTCCGGGACTAGCGGCGGCTTAGAGACCCAGTACTTC.

V gene TRBV9 combines with J gene TRBJ1-6; no clear D gene. Trimming stripped 4 bases from V and 8 bases from J, with 16 bases between. Germline V gene sequence: CDR1 SGDLS, CDR2 YYNGEE. The CDR3 contains 15 residues. CDR3 sequence reads: CASSPVGSRDSPLHF. The CDR3 nucleotides are TGTGCCAGCAGCCCAGTGGGAAGTCGGGATTCACCCCTCCACTTT.

V and J are TRBV27 and TRBJ1-5; D is undetermined. Germline assignment: CDR1 MNHEY and CDR2 SMNVEV (reference sequence). There are 14 residues in the CDR3. Trimming took 5 bases from V and 5 from J, leaving 13 bases between them. CDR3 DNA sequence: TGTGCCAGCAGTCTCCGACGGAGAGATCAGCCCCAGCATTTT. This codes for CASSLRRRDQPQHF.